This TCR beta chain was sequenced in a study of T cell clonality in common variable immunodeficiency. Regarding the study as a whole: Compared with healthy controls, CVID subjects showed increased TCRbeta clonality, mostly in about a third. Fewer deletions and N-nucleotide insertions were reportedly seen in common variable immunodeficiency TCR beta sequences. Repertoire-complication correlations in CVID were limited by patient heterogeneity.

Turning to this clone: The antigen is undetermined. The CDR3 end is not reached by the read, which stops 3 residues before it; the germline J gene fills it in.

TCRdb's table, derived via immunoSEQ multiplex PCR, lists solely in-frame clones and lacks some. Sampling found 25,000 to 30,000 clones, none seen once. CVID subjects were around 14 female and under 35 male, aged 9 to 64. This CDR3 is 14 amino acids long. The junction had 7 bases not matched to a gene; V was cut back by 6 bases and J by 0 bases. CDR1 GTSNPN and CDR2 SVGIG come from the germline V gene (reference sequence). The chain links TRBV30 to TRBJ2-7; 8 nucleotides match TRBD1. The material sequenced was peripheral blood mononuclear cells. The sequence derives from a human donor with common variable immunodeficiency. CDR3 region: CACSLRGRSYEQYF. CDR3 bases read: TGTGCCTGTTCTCTCAGGGGGCGCTCCTACGAG.